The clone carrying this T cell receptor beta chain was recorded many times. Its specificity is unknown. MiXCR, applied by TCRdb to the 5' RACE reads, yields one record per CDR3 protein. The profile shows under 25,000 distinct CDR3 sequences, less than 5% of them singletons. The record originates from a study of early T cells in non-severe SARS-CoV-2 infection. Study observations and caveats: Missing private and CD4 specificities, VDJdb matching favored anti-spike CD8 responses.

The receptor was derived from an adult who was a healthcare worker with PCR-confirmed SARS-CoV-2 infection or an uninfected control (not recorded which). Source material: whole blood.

The CDR3 sequence is CASSPGGLAAYEQYF. The CDR3 region has the DNA TGTGCCAGCAGTCCCGGGGGACTAGCTGCTTACGAGCAGTACTTC. The chain joins TRBV27 to TRBJ2-7, with TRBD2 matching 9 bases. CDR3 length equals 15 residues. The germline V gene has CDR1 MNHEY and CDR2 SMNVEV (reference sequence). V dropped 5 bases and J dropped 4; count of bases not matched to a gene: 9.